This TCR beta chain came from a study of blood T cells in healthy people across ages (dated by TCRdb to the mid-2010s). Background on the whole study: In model experiments, roughly one uniquely barcoded TCR beta cDNA molecule per two T cells was captured by template switching. Using deep sequencing normalized with unique cDNA molecular identifiers, the study measured how TCR beta repertoire diversity changes with age. Using the same blood draw, the study looked at two additional independent replicas of 1 million unique cDNA reads for two donors, one aged 18 to 29 and the other aged 80 or older. Donors were grouped into four age groups: young (average roughly 17 years), middle-aged (roughly 38), aged (62) and long-lived (approximately 82). To avoid experimental bias, donors of different ages were spread randomly across the sequencing lanes.

Libraries came from 5' RACE. This sample was sequenced with an Illumina HiSeq 2500. A second PCR of roughly 7 to 11 cycles was performed with a sample-barcoded 5' primer and a J-beta primer mix. A template-switch 5' adaptor carrying 12 random nucleotides introduced a unique molecular identifier onto each TCR beta cDNA molecule. At least 3 million CDR3-containing paired-end reads were obtained from each sample. First-strand cDNA synthesis was performed from all RNA using the Mint cDNA synthesis kit, with priming by a TRBC-specific oligonucleotide. All cDNA was treated with uracil-DNA glycosylase and then went through a first 18-cycle PCR with the universal primers M1SS and BC2_uni_R. In the authors' own workflow: For normalization, 1 million high-quality reads, each with a distinct molecular identifier, were randomly selected from each sample. Reads sharing molecular identifiers were discarded rather than binned into consensus sequences. CDR3 identification, clonotype clustering and error correction used MiTCR with a Q25 quality threshold and the strictest error-elimination algorithm. A nonparametric unseen species model with Euler transformation was used to estimate a lower bound on total TCR beta diversity. The public reads were reanalyzed by TCRdb: fastp trimming at Q25, MiXCR alignment, in-frame beta chains only. Records with the same CDR3 protein are collapsed into one entry carrying the most frequent genes and DNA. TCRdb's processing, not the study's, gives the V and J calls here. The sample contains more than 800,000 distinct CDR3 sequences, roughly 45% of them found a single time. The ten biggest clones cover under 20% of the sample.

The donors were roughly 40 Caucasian individuals from Russia, aged roughly 6 to 100 years, who were systemically healthy. Each donor gave about 10 milliliters of peripheral blood, drawn into EDTA-treated Vacutainer tubes. PBMCs were isolated by Ficoll-Paque density-gradient centrifugation, with at least 7 million obtained per sample. Total RNA was extracted from PBMCs with Trizol reagent, with at least 5 micrograms obtained per sample. Naive CD45RAhigh/CD27high T cell percentages were measured by flow cytometry on a PBMC aliquot from every donor. Turning to this clonotype: Its antigen is unknown. One base away there is no much larger clone; base qualities are not given.

Overall study results and their limits: Because profiling used bulk unsorted PBMCs, naive and antigen-experienced compartments could not be compared conclusively. Estimates of total diversity from one million sequenced T cells were regarded as lower bounds and underestimates. Compared with the aged group, the long-lived group had more naive CD4+ T cells, fewer expanded clones and increased TCR diversity, suggesting age selection. The percentage of naive T cells measured by flow cytometry correlated strongly with observed TCR beta diversity. Observed TCR beta diversity per million T cells fell roughly linearly with age, and a significant reduction was already apparent by age about 43. Because the CMV infection status of the donors was unknown, age-related changes in expanded clonotypes may potentially have been confounded.

According to the germline V gene (reference sequence), CDR1 reads DFQATT and CDR2 reads SNEGSKA. Measured from the cysteine to the phenylalanine, the CDR3 is 14 residues long. Only CDR3 DNA is held: 42 bases, read in frame from base 1. The germline V and J ends show losses of 4 bases and 3 bases respectively, and no gene match explains 8 bases of the junction. The chain was built from TRBV20-1 and TRBJ2-7, and 8 junction bases match TRBD2. Material: blood. The TCR sequence derives from a woman aged 55 to 70 in good health. The CDR3 region reads CSAKRERQGYEQYF. At the DNA level, the sequence is TGCAGTGCTAAGCGGGAGCGGCAGGGCTACGAGCAGTACTTC.